This T cell receptor beta chain was identified in a study of CXCR3-negative and CXCR3-positive naive CD8 T cells. The CDR3 contains 14 residues. Carrying UMI labels, the TRB cDNA libraries were prepared through 5' RACE. TCRdb reworked the 5' RACE reads into one entry per CDR3 protein, no DNA. Its clone listing holds 65,000 to 95,000 distinct CDR3 sequences. The chain carries TRBV12-3 or TRBV12-4 and TRBJ1-1. The origin of this receptor is a human donor in good health. Some clones in this sample may be carry-over from other donors' samples. The specimen sequenced was naive CXCR3- CD8+ T cells from blood. Subset: CD45RO-CCR7+CD27+CD95- naive CD8+ T cells lacking CXCR3 (TNR3-). The CDR3 loop is CASSATGRGTEAFF.